The rows below give T cell receptor beta chains drawn from one sample of a study of control samples from healthy donors and cancer patients. Some clones are missing from TCRdb's copy, which holds only in-frame ones; the method was immunoSEQ multiplex PCR. There are tens of thousands of clones in the sample; over 85% occur only once, and nearly 1.5% lies in the top ten. The sample comprised blood. The receptors were sampled from a woman aged 25-40 years in good health. Each CDR3 is given with its conserved first and last residue. The D gene is left open where the match is weak. The size entry is marked missing in some rows and otherwise reads once, few, many or a size class.

v_gene	d_gene	j_gene	abundance	CDR3aa	CDR3nt
TRBV11-2	-	TRBJ2-5	-	CASSLVSVPQETQYF	TGTGCCAGCAGCTTGGTTTCAGTTCCCCAAGAGACCCAGTACTTC
TRBV20-1	TRBD2	TRBJ2-5	-	CSASSSSGRPQETQYF	TGCAGTGCTAGTTCTTCCAGCGGGAGACCTCAAGAGACCCAGTACTTC
TRBV13	TRBD2	TRBJ2-7	once	CASSELAGGYEQYF	TGTGCCAGCAGCGAACTAGCGGGAGGGTACGAGCAGTACTTC
TRBV7-9	-	TRBJ1-2	-	CASSEKPTGANYGYTF	TGTGCCAGCAGCGAAAAGCCGACCGGAGCTAACTATGGCTACACCTTC
TRBV5-6	-	TRBJ1-1	-	CASSLDPGEENTEAFF	TGTGCCAGCAGCTTGGACCCCGGTGAGGAGAACACTGAAGCTTTCTTT
TRBV9	-	TRBJ1-3	few	CASSVGGGSGNTIYF	TGTGCCAGCAGCGTAGGAGGGGGCTCTGGAAACACCATATATTTT
TRBV5-1	-	TRBJ1-2	-	CASSLDQGLSGYTF	TGCGCCAGCAGCTTGGACCAGGGTCTCAGCGGCTACACCTTC
TRBV27	-	TRBJ2-1	-	CASSPLTGPLFF	TGTGCCAGCAGCCCCCTGACAGGACCTTTGTTCTTC
TRBV29-1	-	TRBJ2-7	-	CSVVWASSYEQYF	TGCAGCGTTGTTTGGGCGAGCTCCTACGAGCAGTACTTC
TRBV21-1	-	TRBJ1-1	-	CVSGCVSSTEAFF	TGTGTCAGCGGGTGTGTCTCGTCCACTGAAGCTTTCTTT
TRBV6-1	-	TRBJ1-3	-	CASSELQLDTIYF	TGTGCCAGCAGTGAACTACAGCTGGACACCATATATTTT
TRBV6-4	TRBD1	TRBJ1-1	-	CASREGDSTEAFF	TGTGCCAGCAGAGAAGGGGACAGCACTGAAGCTTTCTTT
TRBV5-6	-	TRBJ2-5	-	CASSLALTSRETQYF	TGTGCCAGCAGCTTGGCGCTAACTAGCCGGGAGACCCAGTACTTC
TRBV5-4	TRBD1	TRBJ1-2	once	CASSLWDRDYGYTF	TGTGCCAGCAGCCTTTGGGACAGGGACTATGGCTACACCTTC
TRBV10-3	TRBD1	TRBJ1-2	few	CAIREPGQGFTAGYTF	TGTGCCATCAGGGAACCGGGACAGGGGTTTACTGCTGGCTACACCTTC
TRBV6-1	-	TRBJ1-5	once	CASSEVPKAQPQHF	TGTGCCAGCAGTGAAGTTCCCAAAGCCCAGCCCCAGCATTTT
TRBV14	-	TRBJ2-7	-	CASSQLGFSLYEQYF	TGTGCCAGCAGCCAGTTAGGGTTTTCCCTCTACGAGCAGTACTTC
TRBV12-3/TRBV12-4	-	TRBJ1-2	-	CASSLTEIDGYTF	TGTGCCAGCAGTTTAACGGAGATAGATGGCTACACCTTC
TRBV14	-	TRBJ1-1	-	CASSPRTGLLEAFF	TGTGCCAGCAGCCCCCGGACGGGTTTACTGGAAGCTTTCTTT
TRBV30	-	TRBJ1-2	-	CAWSLDITGYTF	TGTGCCTGGAGTCTAGACATAACTGGCTACACCTTC
TRBV7-8	-	TRBJ2-2	-	CASSSGTRNTGELFF	TGTGCCAGCAGCTCCGGGACACGGAACACCGGGGAGCTGTTTTTT
TRBV4-2	TRBD2	TRBJ2-7	-	CASSRLAVSEQYF	TGTGCCAGCAGCCGACTAGCAGTCTCCGAGCAGTACTTC
TRBV27	-	TRBJ1-5	-	CASSFGQPQHF	TGTGCCAGCAGTTTCGGTCAGCCCCAGCATTTT
TRBV5-1	-	TRBJ2-3	-	CASSSHIGPTDTQYF	TGCGCCAGCAGCTCCCATATAGGGCCCACAGATACGCAGTATTTT
TRBV11-2	-	TRBJ1-2	-	CASSLEATRPSYGYTF	TGTGCCAGCAGCTTAGAAGCAACCCGACCGTCTTATGGCTACACCTTC
TRBV27	TRBD1	TRBJ1-1	-	CASSPRQGAGLGTEAFF	TGTGCCAGCAGTCCTCGACAGGGGGCCGGTTTAGGCACTGAAGCTTTCTTT
TRBV28	TRBD1	TRBJ1-3	-	CASSSRLGTGASGNTIYF	TGTGCCAGCAGTTCCCGTCTCGGGACAGGGGCCTCTGGAAACACCATATATTTT
TRBV10-2	-	TRBJ1-5	-	CASSESGVVAQPQHF	TGCGCCAGCAGTGAATCCGGGGTAGTCGCACAGCCCCAGCATTTT
TRBV7-2	-	TRBJ1-1	-	CASSLAEMNTEAFF	TGTGCCAGCAGCTTAGCCGAAATGAACACTGAAGCTTTCTTT
TRBV2	-	TRBJ1-4	-	CASSESQAGEKLFF	TGTGCCAGCAGTGAATCTCAAGCAGGAGAAAAACTGTTTTTT
TRBV10-1	-	TRBJ1-5	once	CASRVIGQHLYSNQPQHF	TGCGCCAGCAGGGTCATAGGGCAGCACCTTTATAGCAATCAGCCCCAGCATTTT
TRBV3-1/TRBV3-2	-	TRBJ2-3	-	CASSQDPGYTDTQYF	TGTGCCAGCAGCCAAGATCCCGGGTACACAGATACGCAGTATTTT
TRBV5-4	-	TRBJ1-1	-	CASSSAQSLNTEAFF	TGTGCCAGCAGCTCCGCCCAGAGTTTGAACACTGAAGCTTTCTTT
TRBV3-1/TRBV3-2	-	TRBJ2-7	once	CASSPLSYEQYF	TGTGCCAGCAGCCCTCTGAGCTACGAGCAGTACTTC
TRBV5-1	-	TRBJ1-1	-	CASSPSGLREEAFF	TGCGCCAGCAGCCCTAGCGGACTGCGAGAAGAAGCTTTCTTT
TRBV5-6	-	TRBJ1-5	-	CASSLGSSNQPQHF	TGTGCCAGCAGCTTGGGAAGTAGCAATCAGCCCCAGCATTTT
TRBV6-6	-	TRBJ2-1	-	CASSYSRGGAYNEQFF	TGTGCCAGCAGTTACTCGAGGGGGGGGGCCTACAATGAGCAGTTCTTC
TRBV2	-	TRBJ1-4	-	CASTKTPGPGGEKLFF	TGTGCCAGCACTAAGACCCCGGGACCGGGAGGGGAAAAACTGTTTTTT
TRBV30	TRBD1	TRBJ2-7	-	CAWGTGNYVEQYF	TGTGCCTGGGGGACAGGGAATTACGTCGAGCAGTACTTC
TRBV7-9	TRBD2	TRBJ2-2	-	CASSLGGRADIGELFF	TGTGCCAGCAGCTTAGGGGGGAGGGCCGACATCGGGGAGCTGTTTTTT
TRBV18	TRBD1	TRBJ1-6	-	CASSPTARTGINSPLHF	TGTGCCAGCTCACCCACCGCCCGGACAGGGATAAATTCACCCCTCCACTTT
TRBV7-8	TRBD1	TRBJ1-1	-	CASSLRTGSNTEAFF	TGTGCCAGCAGCTTGCGGACAGGATCAAACACTGAAGCTTTCTTT
TRBV6-1	-	TRBJ1-2	-	CASSESRDYGYTF	TGTGCCAGCAGTGAAAGCAGGGACTATGGCTACACCTTC
TRBV5-6	-	TRBJ1-5	-	CASSLDIPPARQPQHF	TGTGCCAGCAGCTTGGATATTCCCCCGGCTCGACAGCCCCAGCATTTT
TRBV3-1/TRBV3-2	-	TRBJ2-1	-	CASSQRGDEQFF	TGTGCCAGCAGCCAAAGGGGTGATGAGCAGTTCTTC
TRBV2	-	TRBJ2-7	once	CASTERRTAGYEQYF	TGTGCCAGCACCGAGAGGAGGACCGCAGGCTACGAGCAGTACTTC
TRBV18	-	TRBJ1-5	-	CASSPLPGRTGVQPQHF	TGTGCCAGCTCACCACTTCCTGGACGGACGGGAGTACAGCCCCAGCATTTT
TRBV28	-	TRBJ1-5	-	CASAAGFGNQPQHF	TGTGCCAGCGCGGCGGGTTTCGGCAATCAGCCCCAGCATTTT
TRBV29-1	-	TRBJ2-5	-	CSGGAGEGAQETQYF	TGCAGCGGGGGAGCCGGAGAGGGTGCCCAAGAGACCCAGTACTTC
TRBV29-1	-	TRBJ2-1	-	CSVEGQLPNEQFF	TGCAGCGTTGAGGGACAACTGCCCAATGAGCAGTTCTTC
TRBV11-2	-	TRBJ1-3	-	CASSTKSSSGNTIYF	TGTGCCAGCAGCACGAAATCGAGCTCTGGAAACACCATATATTTT
TRBV3-1/TRBV3-2	TRBD1	TRBJ1-2	-	CASSQDGTGVVGYTF	TGTGCCAGCAGCCAAGACGGGACAGGGGTCGTTGGCTACACCTTC
TRBV2	-	TRBJ2-1	-	CASSGAGPHYNEQFF	TGTGCCAGCAGTGGGGCAGGACCTCACTACAATGAGCAGTTCTTC
TRBV30	TRBD1	TRBJ1-5	-	CAWRDRESGPQHF	TGTGCCTGGCGGGACAGGGAATCAGGGCCCCAGCATTTT